Below, 20 T cell receptor beta chains from the same sample are listed, as sequenced in a study of T cells in Graves' hyperthyroidism and ophthalmopathy. The TCR beta CDR3 regions underwent amplification using RNA transcripts as the source. HTBI primers were employed in a first-round RT-PCR of the TCR CDR3. Using its own MiXCR run on the multiplex PCR reads, TCRdb lists one record per CDR3 protein. The sample has tens of thousands of distinct CDR3 sequences; under 70% are singletons. Sequenced material: blood. The source is a woman in her sixties with Graves' ophthalmopathy.

The chain recombines TRBV4-3 with TRBJ2-3; TRBD1 matches at 11 bases. The CDR3 totals 14 residues. V shed 1 base, J shed 11 bases, and the junction held 5 bases outside the gene matches. Germline V gives CDR1 LGHNA, CDR2 YSLEER. The CDR3 nucleotides read TGCGCCAGCAGCCAAGGGTGGGGACAGGGGGTGCAGTATTTT. Translated, it gives CASSQGWGQGVQYF.

The chain carries TRBV15 and TRBJ2-7; the D gene is possibly TRBD2 (6 bases). The V and J ends lost 3 bases and 4 bases respectively, with 16 bases between them. Germline V gene lookup returns CDR1 LNHNV and CDR2 YYDKDF (reference sequence). The CDR3 extends over 15 amino acids. The CDR3, as DNA: TGTGCCACCAGCAGGGCGGGCGGGGCAGAGTACGAGCAGTACTTC. This sequence encodes CATSRAGGAEYEQYF.

The gene calls are TRBV7-2 and TRBJ2-7; 7 bases are shared with TRBD2. Germline CDR1 SGHTA, CDR2 FQGNSA. V lost 5 bases and J lost 5; bases outside the gene matches: 12. CDR3 length: 15 residues. The CDR3 sequence: CASSRGESSYNEQYF. Written as DNA, the CDR3 is TGTGCCAGCAGCCGGGGGGAGAGCTCCTACAACGAGCAGTACTTC.

This chain uses TRBV3-1 with TRBJ2-2, with 12 bases that match TRBD2. The junction had 5 bases not matched to a gene; V was cut back by 7 bases and J by 8 bases. Germline V gene sequence: CDR1 LGHDT, CDR2 YNNKEL (reference sequence). The CDR3 spans 14 residues. CDR3 protein: CASKSGTSGGELFF. CDR3 nucleotide sequence: TGTGCCAGCAAATCGGGGACTAGCGGGGGGGAGCTGTTTTTT. The complete variable domain, with remaining parts taken from reference TRBV3-1 and TRBJ2-2, reads DTAVSQTPKYLVTQMGNDKSIKCEQNLGHDTMYWYKQDSKKFLKIMFSYNNKELIINETVPNRFSPKSPDKAHLNLHINSLELGDSAVYFCASKSGTSGGELFFGEGSRLTVL.

This chain connects TRBV9 to TRBJ1-1, with 9 bases identical to TRBD1. Germline CDR1 and CDR2: SGDLS and YYNGEE. The V segment lost 0 bases and the J segment 9 bases; nucleotides outside the gene matches: 3. The CDR3 contains 13 residues. The CDR3 sequence: CASSVGTGVQAFF. The CDR3, as DNA: TGTGCCAGCAGCGTAGGGACAGGGGTACAAGCTTTCTTT.

Remarks on this clonotype: The junction differs from germline at one of its ends, possibly a read error. This chain connects TRBV14 to TRBJ2-2, with a possible D match to TRBD2 (6 bases). Germline CDR1 and CDR2: SGHDN and FVKESK. This CDR3 comprises 14 residues. In nucleotides, the CDR3 is TGTGCCAGCAGCCCAGTACGCGGGACCGGGGAGCTGTTCTTT. Its protein product is CASSPVRGTGELFF. Full variable domain (missing parts from reference TRBV14 and TRBJ2-2): EAGVTQFPSHSVIEKGQTVTLRCDPISGHDNLYWYRRVMGKEIKFLLHFVKESKQDESGMPNNRFLAERTGGTYSTLKVQPAELEDSGVYFCASSPVRGTGELFFGEGSRLTVL.

V and J are TRBV5-4 and TRBJ1-5, with TRBD1 matching 8 bases. CDR1 and CDR2 (germline): SGHNT, YYREEE (reference sequence). V lost 3 bases, J lost 5 bases, and 10 bases stayed unmatched. This CDR3 comprises 16 residues. The CDR3 sequence: CASSSPDRVGYQPQHF. DNA of the CDR3: TGTGCCAGCAGCTCCCCGGACAGGGTAGGATATCAGCCCCAGCATTTT.

This clonotype was detected ten times or more. J is TRBJ1-1 and V is TRBV6-2 or TRBV6-3; tentative D call: TRBD1 (6 bases). The ends were cut back, 2 bases at V and 7 bases at J, with 14 bases in the middle. Germline values: CDR1 MNHEY, CDR2 SVGEGT. The CDR3 spans 14 residues. CDR3 coding DNA: TGTGCCAGCAGTTACAGGGGACAAAAAATTGAAGCTTTCTTT. This translates into CASSYRGQKIEAFF.

This clonotype is termed medium-sized. V and J are TRBV20-1 and TRBJ2-7; no reliable D call. This CDR3 spans 12 amino acids. In germline, CDR1 is DFQATT, CDR2 SNEGSKA (reference sequence). Between the trimmed V and J ends, which lost 3 bases and 1 base, there was a span of 7 bases. The CDR3, as DNA: TGCAGTGCTAGCGGGCCTTCCTACGAGCAGTACTTC. As protein: CSASGPSYEQYF.

The J gene is TRBJ2-7, the V gene TRBV9, with TRBD1 matching over 9 bases. The V segment lost 0 bases and the J segment 6 bases; nucleotides outside the gene matches: 13. CDR1 is SGDLS, CDR2 YYNGEE, per germline. The CDR3 runs 17 residues. Written as DNA, the CDR3 is TGTGCCAGCAGCGTAGCACAGGGGGCGTTCGGGGAGGTCGAGCAGTACTTC. This translates into CASSVAQGAFGEVEQYF. Based on the CDR3 plus reference TRBV9 and TRBJ2-7, the full variable domain is DSGVTQTPKHLITATGQRVTLRCSPRSGDLSVYWYQQSLDQGLQFLIQYYNGEERAKGNILERFSAQQFPDLHSELNLSSLELGDSALYFCASSVAQGAFGEVEQYFGPGTRLTVT.

This clonotype was observed at least ten times. The V call is TRBV3-1, the J call TRBJ2-3, with a weak D call TRBD2 (6 bases). In germline, CDR1 is LGHDT, CDR2 YNNKEL (reference sequence). Trimming cost V 1 base and J 3 bases, with 11 bases left between them. CDR3 size: 15 residues. The CDR3 nucleotides are TGTGCCAGCAGCCAAGGTTCAGGGAGGACAGATACGCAGTATTTT. It translates to CASSQGSGRTDTQYF.

This clonotype was counted many times. The V gene is TRBV15, the J gene TRBJ2-3; TRBD2 aligns across 13 bases. The CDR3 has 19 residues. Germline trimming cut 1 base from V and 1 base from J; bases unmatched to any gene: 8. The germline CDR1 and CDR2 sequences are LNHNV and YYDKDF (reference sequence). CDR3 bases: TGTGCCACCAGCAGAGCTCTTGGGACTAGCGGGACCGGCACAGATACGCAGTATTTT. Amino acids: CATSRALGTSGTGTDTQYF.

J is TRBJ1-5 and V is TRBV20-1; no clear D. CDR3 length equals 14 residues. The V and J ends lost 1 base and 0 bases respectively, with 7 bases between them. Germline CDR1 DFQATT, CDR2 SNEGSKA (reference sequence). The CDR3 is CSARGWTSNQPQHF. CDR3 bases: TGCAGTGCTAGAGGGTGGACTAGCAATCAGCCCCAGCATTTT.

This clonotype was picked up many times. The J gene is TRBJ1-6, the V gene TRBV5-5; maybe TRBD1 (5 bases). The V end lost 4 bases, the J end lost 5 bases, and 10 bases lay between the germline ends. Germline V CDR1 and CDR2: SGHKS, YYEKEE (reference sequence). There are 14 residues in the CDR3. CDR3 amino acids: CASSIGTNNSPLHF. CDR3 in DNA: TGTGCCAGCAGCATCGGGACTAATAATTCACCCCTCCACTTT.

The gene calls are TRBV20-1 and TRBJ2-1; the D call may be TRBD1 or TRBD2 (5 bases each). The CDR3 covers 16 residues. V dropped 3 bases and J dropped 2 bases, with 17 bases sitting between them. Germline V gives CDR1 DFQATT, CDR2 SNEGSKA (reference sequence). CDR3 amino acids: CSARGEGPETYNEQFF. CDR3 in DNA: TGCAGTGCTAGGGGCGAGGGACCCGAAACCTACAATGAGCAGTTCTTC.

A word on this clonotype: Because the CDR3 is missing its conserved closing phenylalanine or tryptophan, this is likely a read error. The gene calls are TRBV5-6 and TRBJ1-2; D is perhaps TRBD1 (5 bases). CDR1 and CDR2 from the germline V gene are SGHDT and YYEEEE. There are 13 residues in the CDR3. In DNA form, the CDR3 reads TGTGCTAGCAGCCCAGGCGGGGGCTATGGCTACACCCTC. Residues: CASSPGGGYGYTL.

This clonotype showed up just a few times. The chain uses TRBV10-3 and TRBJ1-3; tentatively, D is TRBD1 (6 bases). Trimming pared 9 bases from V and 0 bases from J, leaving 15 bases between. CDR1 is ENHRY and CDR2 is SYGVKD in the germline V gene. This CDR3 region has 15 residues. CDR3 sequence: CAIRTETLSGNTIYF. The DNA of the CDR3 is TGTGCCATTCGGACAGAAACCCTCTCTGGAAACACCATATATTTT.

The chain recombines TRBV7-9 with TRBJ2-7; 12 bases agree with TRBD2. Trimming at V came to 9 bases and at J to 4 bases, leaving 7 bases not matched to a gene. The CDR3 is 14 residues long. Germline loops: CDR1 SEHNR, CDR2 FQNEAQ (reference sequence). CDR3 nucleotides: TGTGCCAGTGGAGGGACTAGCGGGCTATACGAGCAGTACTTC. It encodes CASGGTSGLYEQYF.

As regards this clonotype: One end of the junction varies from germline; a read error may be responsible. This chain connects TRBV9 to TRBJ2-1, with a tentative D call TRBD2 (6 bases). TRBJ2-7 matches the DNA end more closely, so the J call is doubtful. The CDR3 runs 17 residues. CDR1 SGDLS and CDR2 YYNGEE come from the germline V gene. The CDR3 sequence: CVSSVGFRGSLYYEQYF. CDR3 coding DNA: TGTGTCAGCAGCGTAGGTTTTCGGGGGAGTCTGTACTATGAGCAGTACTTC.

This chain uses TRBV7-9 with TRBJ2-3; 10 bases agree with TRBD2. Germline assignment: CDR1 SEHNR and CDR2 FQNEAQ (reference sequence). The V and J ends lost 5 bases and 1 base, in that order; junction bases with no gene match: 9. The CDR3 runs 17 residues. In DNA form, the CDR3 reads TGTGCCAGCAGCATCAGGACTAGCGGAGCCTGCACAGATACGCAGTATTTT. Residues: CASSIRTSGACTDTQYF. Full variable domain (rest looked up from reference TRBV7-9 and TRBJ2-3): DTGVSQNPRHKITKRGQNVTFRCDPISEHNRLYWYRQTLGQGPEFLTYFQNEAQLEKSRLLSDRFSAERPKGSFSTLEIQRTEQGDSAMYLCASSIRTSGACTDTQYFGPGTRLTVL.